Listed below are T cell receptor beta chains from one sample, sequenced in a study of PD-L1 blockade in urothelial cancer. Assay: immunoSEQ multiplex PCR; the TCRdb copy retains only in-frame clones and omits some. The sample yields approximately 79,000 clones, around 81% seen once. The specimen comprised PBMCs, sampled around atezolizumab (anti-PD-L1) treatment. These TCRs come from a man between 35 and 55 years old with urothelial cancer. Each CDR3 is given with its conserved first and last residue. Each record gives: clone size, V gene, D gene, J gene, CDR3 protein, CDR3 DNA. D genes are given only for firm matches. Clone size, where shown, is once, few, many, or a class for clones that have expanded.

NA,TRBV30,TRBD1,TRBJ1-1,CACPPNRGLTMNTEAFF,TGTGCCTGCCCCCCGAACAGGGGTCTCACTATGAACACTGAAGCTTTCTTT
NA,TRBV7-2,NA,TRBJ1-5,CASSLAGQTNQPQHF,TGTGCCAGCAGCTTAGCCGGCCAGACAAATCAGCCCCAGCATTTT
NA,TRBV11-3,NA,TRBJ2-1,CASSLDSSSYNEQFF,TGTGCCAGCAGCTTAGATTCCTCTTCCTACAATGAGCAGTTCTTC
NA,TRBV27,NA,TRBJ2-7,CASSLSPGWGAYEQYF,TGTGCCAGCAGCCTTTCCCCGGGGTGGGGGGCCTACGAGCAGTACTTC
NA,TRBV13,TRBD1,TRBJ2-7,CASSWEGTGSEQYF,TGTGCCAGCAGCTGGGAAGGGACAGGGTCCGAGCAGTACTTC
NA,TRBV19,TRBD1,TRBJ2-7,CASSIAGGGYEQYF,TGTGCCAGTAGTATAGCAGGGGGCGGCTACGAGCAGTACTTC
NA,TRBV7-2,TRBD2,TRBJ2-2,CASSLDRLAANTGELFF,TGTGCCAGCAGCTTAGATCGGCTAGCGGCCAACACCGGGGAGCTGTTTTTT
NA,TRBV11-2,NA,TRBJ1-5,CASSFGVGQPQHF,TGTGCCAGCAGCTTCGGGGTGGGTCAGCCCCAGCATTTT
NA,TRBV28,TRBD2,TRBJ2-3,CASSTPSRTSGASTDTQYF,TGTGCCAGCAGTACTCCCTCCCGAACTAGCGGAGCTAGCACAGATACGCAGTATTTT
once,TRBV15,TRBD1,TRBJ2-4,CATSSSGDRGDIQYF,TGTGCCACCAGCTCCAGCGGGGACAGGGGTGACATTCAGTACTTC
NA,TRBV29-1,TRBD1,TRBJ2-7,CSGRDSAREQYF,TGCAGCGGACGGGACAGCGCACGCGAGCAGTACTTC
NA,TRBV5-5,NA,TRBJ2-7,CASSLGGPYEQYF,TGTGCCAGCAGCTTGGGGGGGCCCTACGAGCAGTACTTC
NA,TRBV28,TRBD2,TRBJ2-7,CASSPVSASGRGERYEQYF,TGTGCCAGCAGTCCCGTTTCGGCTAGCGGCCGAGGTGAACGCTACGAGCAGTACTTC
few,TRBV7-6,NA,TRBJ1-3,CASSLNGPNTGNTIYF,TGTGCCAGCAGCTTGAATGGGCCTAACACTGGAAACACCATATATTTT
NA,TRBV7-2,TRBD2,TRBJ2-7,CASSLGVLAGGYEQYF,TGTGCCAGCAGCCTAGGGGTTCTAGCGGGAGGCTACGAGCAGTACTTC
NA,TRBV28,NA,TRBJ2-5,CASRPLGRETQYF,TGTGCCAGCAGGCCACTAGGGCGTGAGACCCAGTACTTC
NA,TRBV28,NA,TRBJ2-5,CASSLGGIQETQYF,TGTGCCAGCAGTTTAGGAGGGATCCAGGAGACCCAGTACTTC
NA,TRBV29-1,TRBD1,TRBJ1-1,CSVDLGTGVSAEAFF,TGCAGCGTTGATCTCGGGACAGGGGTGTCCGCTGAAGCTTTCTTT
few,TRBV28,NA,TRBJ2-7,CAPPYLPSSYEQYF,TGTGCTCCTCCCTATTTACCGAGCTCCTACGAGCAGTACTTC
few,TRBV6-5,NA,TRBJ1-3,CASQRSISGNTIYF,TGTGCCAGCCAACGGTCCATCTCTGGAAACACCATATATTTT
NA,TRBV28,TRBD1,TRBJ1-2,CASRKSPGGGDRGRKFNYGYTF,TGTGCCAGCAGAAAATCCCCAGGTGGTGGGGACAGGGGACGAAAATTTAACTATGGCTACACCTTC
once,TRBV5-1,NA,TRBJ2-5,CASSLSAEQETQYF,TGCGCCAGCAGCTTGTCCGCGGAACAAGAGACCCAGTACTTC
NA,TRBV27,NA,TRBJ2-3,CASSLGGDTQYF,TGTGCCAGCAGTTTAGGAGGGGATACGCAGTATTTT
NA,TRBV7-2,TRBD2,TRBJ2-3,CASSRPAGGGTDTQYF,TGTGCCAGCAGCCGACCAGCGGGAGGTGGCACAGATACGCAGTATTTT
NA,TRBV7-9,NA,TRBJ1-1,CASSPSLRQMNTEAFF,TGTGCCAGCAGCCCATCCCTGCGACAGATGAACACTGAAGCTTTCTTT
few,TRBV19,TRBD1,TRBJ2-1,CASSYRGRAREYNEQFF,TGTGCCAGTAGTTACAGGGGGCGAGCGCGGGAGTACAATGAGCAGTTCTTC
NA,TRBV25-1,NA,TRBJ1-4,CASGGAGIRLFF,TGTGCCAGCGGTGGGGCGGGGATACGACTGTTTTTT